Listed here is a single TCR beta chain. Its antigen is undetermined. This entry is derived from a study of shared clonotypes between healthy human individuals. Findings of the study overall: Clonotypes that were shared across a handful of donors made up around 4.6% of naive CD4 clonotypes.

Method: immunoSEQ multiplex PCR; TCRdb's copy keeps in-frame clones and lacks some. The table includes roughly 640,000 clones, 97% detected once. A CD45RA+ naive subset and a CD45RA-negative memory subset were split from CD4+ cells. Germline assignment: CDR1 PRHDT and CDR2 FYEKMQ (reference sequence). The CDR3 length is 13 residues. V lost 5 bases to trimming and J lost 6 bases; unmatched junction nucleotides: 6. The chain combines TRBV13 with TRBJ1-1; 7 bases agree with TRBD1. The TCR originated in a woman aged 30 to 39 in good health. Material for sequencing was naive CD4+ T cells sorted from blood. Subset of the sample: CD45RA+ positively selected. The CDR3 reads CASSRQGGAEAFF. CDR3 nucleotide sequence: TGTGCCAGCAGCAGACAGGGTGGGGCTGAAGCTTTCTTT.